The 20 T cell receptor beta chains below all came from one sample that was sequenced in a study of identical twins. TCRdb analysed the 5' RACE reads with MiXCR anew, one entry per CDR3 protein. The table records about 720,000 distinct CDR3 sequences, 8.6% of them present only once. The data were also submitted as part of a second study, on yellow fever vaccine responses in identical twins.

Sequenced sample: PBMCs. All receptors come from a woman between 18 and 29 years old in good health.

The chain couples TRBV7-2 to TRBJ2-7; TRBD2 aligns across 10 bases. With V trimmed by 5 bases and J by 7 bases, 5 bases remained unmatched. The CDR3 has 13 amino acids. CDR1 and CDR2 from the germline V gene are SGHTA and FQGNSA. CDR3 in DNA: TGTGCCAGCAGCCTTCTACTAGCGGGGGAGCAGTACTTC. Translating gives CASSLLLAGEQYF.

This clonotype was seen a handful of times. The V and J genes are TRBV27 and TRBJ2-3; TRBD2 agrees at 7 bases. Germline lookup yields CDR1 MNHEY and CDR2 SMNVEV (reference sequence). The CDR3 covers 16 residues. After removal of 3 bases from V and 5 bases from J, the junction contained 11 bases not matched to a gene. The CDR3 region has the DNA TGTGCCAGCAGTTTGAGGGTGGGAGGGCCTAGAGATACGCAGTATTTT. Its translation is CASSLRVGGPRDTQYF.

This clonotype was counted many times. The V and J genes are TRBV2 and TRBJ2-1, with 7 bases lining up with TRBD2. V lost 6 bases and J lost 1; bases outside the gene matches: 9. CDR3 length equals 16 residues. Per germline, CDR1 SNHLY and CDR2 FYNNEI. CDR3: CASSQIWRESYNEQFF. The CDR3 DNA follows: TGTGCCAGCAGCCAAATATGGCGGGAGTCCTACAATGAGCAGTTCTTC.

This clonotype was detected only a few times. This chain uses TRBV20-1 with TRBJ2-7; tentative D call: TRBD1 (6 bases). Trimming took off 3 bases at V and 0 bases at J, with 24 bases between the two ends. This CDR3 is built from 18 residues. Germline CDR1 and CDR2: DFQATT and SNEGSKA (reference sequence). In DNA form, the CDR3 reads TGCAGTGCTAGTTCGAACAGGGATCGGATCCTCAGCTCCTACGAGCAGTACTTC. Encoded protein: CSASSNRDRILSSYEQYF.

This chain connects TRBV27 to TRBJ1-5, with D perhaps matching TRBD1 (6 bases). V was clipped by 5 bases and J by 2 bases, with 16 bases between them. This CDR3 has 16 amino acids. Per the germline V gene, CDR1 is MNHEY and CDR2 is SMNVEV (reference sequence). In DNA form, the CDR3 reads TGTGCCAGCAGTCGTACAGGGAAGGTTGGCAATCAGCCCCAGCATTTT. Translating it yields CASSRTGKVGNQPQHF.

In this sample, this clonotype turned up a few times. The gene calls are TRBV5-4 and TRBJ2-3, with 12 bases lining up with TRBD2. From germline, CDR1 is SGHNT and CDR2 YYREEE (reference sequence). Trimming took 5 bases from V and 1 from J; bases not matched to a gene: 8. There are 17 residues in the CDR3. The CDR3 sequence: CASRRTSGTGGTDTQYF. The CDR3, as DNA: TGTGCCAGCAGGAGGACTAGCGGGACCGGGGGCACAGATACGCAGTATTTT.

V usage is TRBV4-3 and J usage is TRBJ2-3; 7 nucleotides agree with TRBD1. The V gene's germline CDR1 is LGHNA and CDR2 YSLEER. V trimming: 0 bases; J trimming: 6 bases; junction bases outside the gene matches: 9. This CDR3 region has 16 residues. This CDR3 is CASSQEGTALRDTQYF. In DNA, the CDR3 is TGCGCCAGCAGCCAAGAAGGGACAGCGCTGAGGGATACGCAGTATTTT.

J is TRBJ2-7 and V is TRBV4-1; D is uncertain. V was clipped by 0 bases and J by 3 bases, with 12 bases between them. The CDR3 is made up of 15 amino acids. Germline CDR1 reads MGHRA; CDR2 reads YSYEKL. CDR3 in amino acids: CASSQDGVGSYEQYF. The CDR3, as DNA: TGCGCCAGCAGCCAAGACGGCGTAGGTAGCTACGAGCAGTACTTC.

Here the CDR3 DNA reads TGTGCCAGCAGCGTCACGGGACGGAGCTACGAGCAGTACTTC. This translates into CASSVTGRSYEQYF. The chain has TRBV7-9 and TRBJ2-7; D may match TRBD1 or TRBD2 (5 bases each). This CDR3 comprises 14 residues. Germline CDR1 and CDR2: SEHNR and FQNEAQ (reference sequence). V lost 5 bases and J 3 bases, leaving 14 bases between the germline ends.

This clonotype has only a few counts. The rearrangement uses TRBV4-3 and TRBJ2-1; maybe TRBD2 (5 bases). The CDR3 totals 15 residues. V lost 0 bases and J 4 bases, leaving 10 bases between the germline ends. Germline lookup yields CDR1 LGHNA and CDR2 YSLEER. CDR3 region: CASSQDDTSYNEQFF. CDR3 bases: TGCGCCAGCAGCCAAGATGATACTAGTTACAATGAGCAGTTCTTC.

This clonotype was found many times. The chain employs TRBV6-1 and TRBJ1-2, with no clear D. V shed 5 bases and J shed 0 bases, with 19 bases lying between them. The CDR3 is made up of 17 amino acids. CDR1 and CDR2 from the germline V gene are MNHNS and SASEGT. In DNA, the CDR3 is TGTGCCAGCAGTCCCATCAAATGGCCACGAGCTAACTATGGCTACACCTTC. Residues: CASSPIKWPRANYGYTF.

The chain recombines TRBV15 with TRBJ1-2; 7 nucleotides agree with TRBD1. Trimming took 1 base from V and 8 from J; bases not matched to a gene: 10. CDR1 LNHNV and CDR2 YYDKDF come from the germline V gene (reference sequence). This CDR3 spans 15 amino acids. As DNA, the CDR3 is TGTGCCACCAGCAGAGGAGAGGGGGCAGTGAAGGGCTACACCTTC. Protein sequence: CATSRGEGAVKGYTF. Full variable domain (remainder filled in from reference TRBV15 and TRBJ1-2): DAMVIQNPRYQVTQFGKPVTLSCSQTLNHNVMYWYQQKSSQAPKLLFHYYDKDFNNEADTPDNFQSRRPNTSFCFLDIRSPGLGDTAMYLCATSRGEGAVKGYTFGSGTRLTVV.

Here the CDR3 reads CASTDLAGLTYNEQFF. Here the CDR3 DNA reads TGTGCCAGCACCGACTTAGCGGGACTCACCTACAATGAGCAGTTCTTC. This chain uses TRBV27 with TRBJ2-1, with 8 nucleotides matching TRBD2. The V gene end was trimmed by 7 bases and the J gene end by 2 bases; junction bases not matched to a gene: 10. Germline CDR1 MNHEY, CDR2 SMNVEV (reference sequence). This CDR3 spans 16 amino acids.

The table lists this clonotype with many counts. J is TRBJ2-1 and V is TRBV6-5, with 11 bases fitting TRBD1. J lost 15 bases, V lost 4 bases, and 11 bases had no gene match. Per the germline V gene, CDR1 is MNHEY and CDR2 is SVGAGI. CDR3 length equals 14 residues. The CDR3 sequence: CASSLYGTGGVLFF. Here the CDR3 DNA reads TGTGCCAGCAGTTTATACGGGACAGGGGGAGTCCTGTTCTTC.

The V gene is TRBV20-1, the J gene TRBJ2-5; TRBD2 aligns across 13 bases. V shed 6 bases, J shed 2 bases, and the junction held 6 bases outside the gene matches. From germline, CDR1 is DFQATT and CDR2 SNEGSKA (reference sequence). The CDR3 totals 15 residues. The CDR3 nucleotides read TGCAGTGCCAGACTAGCGGGAGGAGGGCAAGAGACCCAGTACTTC. This sequence encodes CSARLAGGGQETQYF.

The V gene is TRBV6-1, the J gene TRBJ2-1, with D possibly being TRBD1 or TRBD2 (5 bases each). The CDR3 spans 15 residues. Trimming took 1 base from V and 8 from J, leaving 15 bases between them. CDR1 is MNHNS and CDR2 is SASEGT in the germline V gene. The CDR3 protein is CASSEGGLVADEQFF. For the CDR3, the DNA is TGTGCCAGCAGTGAAGGGGGGTTAGTTGCGGATGAGCAGTTCTTC.

In this sample, this clonotype turned up a few times. The gene calls are TRBV5-6 and TRBJ1-4, with a possible D match to TRBD1 (5 bases). From germline, CDR1 is SGHDT and CDR2 YYEEEE. V dropped 5 bases and J dropped 8 bases, with 22 bases sitting between them. CDR3 length: 16 residues. The CDR3, as DNA: TGTGCCAGCAGAACTAAGGCGGGACCCACGCGGGAAAAACTGTTTTTT. Amino acids: CASRTKAGPTREKLFF.

The rearrangement joins TRBV20-1 to TRBJ2-1, with D tentatively TRBD1 or TRBD2 (5 bases each). The CDR3 has 16 amino acids. The V gene lost 5 bases and the J gene lost 4 bases, with 21 bases spanning the gap. Looked up from germline, CDR1 is DFQATT and CDR2 is SNEGSKA (reference sequence). CDR3 sequence (DNA): TGCAGTGCTCCCCAGCGTCGGGGCGGCTCGTACAATGAGCAGTTCTTC. It yields the protein CSAPQRRGGSYNEQFF.

At least ten counts were recorded for this clonotype. This chain's CDR3 is CASSDRGSAGELFF. CDR3 bases: TGTGCCAGCAGTGACAGGGGTAGCGCCGGGGAGCTGTTTTTT. The chain has TRBV2 and TRBJ2-2; a possible D gene is TRBD1 (6 bases). The CDR3 runs to 14 residues. Germline values: CDR1 SNHLY, CDR2 FYNNEI. Trimming shortened V by 3 bases and J by 6 bases, and 11 bases separated the two germline ends.

This chain connects TRBV20-1 to TRBJ2-1; the D gene is possibly TRBD2 (6 bases). This CDR3 has 14 amino acids. The V and J ends lost 3 bases and 0 bases respectively, with 9 bases between them. CDR1 DFQATT and CDR2 SNEGSKA come from the germline V gene (reference sequence). CDR3 nucleotide sequence: TGCAGTGCTAGGGCGGGGCACTCCTACAATGAGCAGTTCTTC. Translated: CSARAGHSYNEQFF.